The subject of this entry is one T cell receptor beta chain. This specimen belongs to a study of T cell clonotyping in hematopoietic cell transplantation. TCRdb's copy holds only in-frame clones and misses some; the assay was immunoSEQ multiplex PCR. In the table there are around 9,000 clones, around 79% of which are singletons. This CDR3 has 18 residues. Germline values: CDR1 MDHEN, CDR2 SYDVKM. Germline trimming cut 3 bases from V and 7 bases from J; bases unmatched to any gene: 17. V and J are TRBV28 and TRBJ2-1, with 8 bases identical to TRBD2. The starting material was peripheral blood mononuclear cells, obtained 180 days after allogeneic stem cell transplant. The receptor was derived from a female patient aged 50-59 years who had an allogeneic stem cell transplant from a related donor, so the T cells may come from the graft donor. Some clones in this sample may be carry-over from other donors' samples. The CDR3 bases are TGTGCCAGCAGTTTTGCAGCCCCCTGGGTAGCGGGGACGAATGAGCAGTTCTTC. Amino acid sequence: CASSFAAPWVAGTNEQFF. The full variable domain, with the rest looked up from reference TRBV28 and TRBJ2-1, is DVKVTQSSRYLVKRTGEKVFLECVQDMDHENMFWYRQDPGLGLRLIYFSYDVKMKEKGDIPEGYSVSREKKERFSLILESASTNQTSMYLCASSFAAPWVAGTNEQFFGPGTRLTVL.